The entry that follows covers one T cell receptor beta chain sequence. Germline lookup yields CDR1 SGHNT and CDR2 YENEEA. The CDR3 length is 16 residues. J gave up 4 bases and V 3 bases, and 8 bases lay outside the gene matches. The sample belongs to a study of blood T cell repertoires in COVID-19. Study summary: From the United States, Italy and Spain came samples of acute and convalescent COVID-19. In each case, the material was cDNA or gDNA derived from T cells, B-cell-depleted T cells, or PBMCs.

Methods used by the authors: Amplification from reference gene primers served as the basis for estimated nucleated cell counts. Assay: immunoSEQ multiplex PCR; the TCRdb copy retains only in-frame clones and omits some. V and J calls and clone size come straight from that table; D and trimming were deduced from the DNA. The table records around 32,000 clones, 93% of them present only once. This sequence joins TRBV11-3 and TRBJ2-1, with 8 bases identical to TRBD2. This TCR was sampled from a male donor with active COVID-19. The specimen was peripheral blood. CDR3 amino acids: CASSFLGRGVYNEQFF. Written as DNA, the CDR3 is TGTGCCAGCAGCTTCCTGGGGCGGGGGGTATACAATGAGCAGTTCTTC.